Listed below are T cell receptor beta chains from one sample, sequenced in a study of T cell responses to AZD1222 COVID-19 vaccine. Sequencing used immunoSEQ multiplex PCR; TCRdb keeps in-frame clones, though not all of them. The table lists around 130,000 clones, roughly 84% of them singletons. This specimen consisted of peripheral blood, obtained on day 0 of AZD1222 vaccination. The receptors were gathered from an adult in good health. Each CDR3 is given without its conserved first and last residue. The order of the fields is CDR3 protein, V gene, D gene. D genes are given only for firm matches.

ASSPTGDRGYT	TRBV5-1	TRBD1
ASSLYRGREY	TRBV7-9	TRBD1
ASSFTAPTAYSGNTIY	TRBV27	.
ASRAKLAGAFYNEQF	TRBV2	TRBD2
ASSLGGLASYGYT	TRBV7-9	.
ASSLFYEQY	TRBV11-2	.
ASSLARTGLNEQY	TRBV7-9	TRBD1
ASSQDLGETQY	TRBV3-1/TRBV3-2	.
ASSVGFGEKLF	TRBV9	.
ASSLISRVGEQY	TRBV7-2	.
ASSVEGGAFYYEQY	TRBV9	.
ASSEYPGQGNAPLH	TRBV6-1	TRBD1
ASSEPGGVAQPQH	TRBV6-1	.
ASSLLSAGGQNEQF	TRBV5-6	TRBD2
ASSYSWTGELF	TRBV6-5	.
ASGALFAGARRH	TRBV19	.
ASSAYRGNTEAF	TRBV27	.
ASSTGTTYEQY	TRBV6-2/TRBV6-3	.
ASSYPRVGEETQY	TRBV6-2/TRBV6-3	.
ASSPSGSYNEQF	TRBV3-1/TRBV3-2	TRBD2
ASSRRDTSGNTIY	TRBV11-2	.
ASSPTSGRSSYEQY	TRBV7-6	TRBD2
ASSLRGLAGPGTDTQY	TRBV5-1	TRBD2
ASSETPPRASQETQY	TRBV25-1	.
ASSEKGYEQY	TRBV2	.
ASSSVGRTEAF	TRBV28	.
ASSWTLLSGANVLT	TRBV7-9	.
ASGHPYQETQY	TRBV27	.
ASSPDRYNQPQH	TRBV6-5	TRBD1
ASSLQGGSTNEKLF	TRBV5-1	.
ASSGTTSEQY	TRBV7-9	TRBD2
ASSEGASGSSYEQY	TRBV2	TRBD2
ASSLGVAGAVIQETQY	TRBV5-4	TRBD2
AISAGAGNQPQH	TRBV10-3	.
ASSYSQGALKEKLF	TRBV6-5	TRBD1
ASSRMWGVGTAD	TRBV7-2	.
ASSRLFTGGSTDTQY	TRBV7-9	TRBD2
ASTGRTGELF	TRBV3-1/TRBV3-2	.
ATSDSTRGFNYGYT	TRBV24-1	.
AISETTGLAVPYEQY	TRBV10-3	TRBD2
ASSLGRGNEKLF	TRBV5-1	.
ASSVGGSYNQETQY	TRBV9	.
ASSLAFAEGNEQF	TRBV7-6	.
ASNNRGEGYGYT	TRBV19	.
ATSRDGRAGVY	TRBV15	.
ASKVETEAF	TRBV6-6	.
ASSLGTLPHQPQH	TRBV28	.
ASSEWELAETAYNEQF	TRBV25-1	TRBD2